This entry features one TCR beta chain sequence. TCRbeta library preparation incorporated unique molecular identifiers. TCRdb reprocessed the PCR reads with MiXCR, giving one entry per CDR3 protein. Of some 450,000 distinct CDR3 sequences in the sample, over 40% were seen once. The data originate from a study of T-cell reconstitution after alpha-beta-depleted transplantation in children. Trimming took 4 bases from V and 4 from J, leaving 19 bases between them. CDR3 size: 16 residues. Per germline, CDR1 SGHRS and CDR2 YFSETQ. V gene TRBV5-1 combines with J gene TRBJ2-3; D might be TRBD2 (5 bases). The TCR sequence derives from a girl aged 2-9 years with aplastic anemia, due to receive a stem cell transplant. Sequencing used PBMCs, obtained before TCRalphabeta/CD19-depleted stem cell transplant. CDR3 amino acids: CASSLGIASTSDTQYF. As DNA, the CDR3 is TGCGCCAGCAGCCTCGGGATAGCGAGTACATCAGATACGCAGTATTTT.